Below, 28 T cell receptor beta chains from the same sample are listed, as sequenced in a study of T cells in Graves' hyperthyroidism and ophthalmopathy. Amplified TCR beta CDR3 regions came from RNA transcripts. RT-PCR in the first round (using the HTBI primer set) targeted the TCR CDR3. One entry per CDR3 protein, called by TCRdb with MiXCR from the multiplex PCR reads. The sample has 550,000 to 850,000 distinct CDR3 sequences, about 17% seen once. Sample: blood. All receptors derive from a woman in her forties or fifties with Graves' hyperthyroidism that later progressed to Graves' ophthalmopathy.

There are a few counts of this clonotype. The chain recombines TRBV7-8 with TRBJ2-1, with 7 bases lining up with TRBD1. The CDR3 covers 15 residues. Germline CDR1 is SGHVS and CDR2 is FQNEAQ. Germline trimming cut 5 bases from V and 5 bases from J; bases unmatched to any gene: 9. The CDR3 region is CASSPLRGQNNEQFF. In DNA, the CDR3 is TGTGCCAGCAGCCCTTTAAGGGGACAGAACAATGAGCAGTTCTTC.

This clonotype has a handful of counts. The CDR3 nucleotides are TGTGCCTGGGGCCCCGAGGGTTGGTACGAGCAGTACTTC. It codes for CAWGPEGWYEQYF. This chain joins TRBV30 and TRBJ2-7, with D possibly matching TRBD2 (5 bases). Trimming took 5 bases from V and 4 from J, leaving 15 bases between them. The CDR3 spans 13 residues. CDR1 and CDR2 from the germline V gene are GTSNPN and SVGIG (reference sequence).

The chain has TRBV9 and TRBJ2-1; 9 bases align to TRBD1. In germline, CDR1 is SGDLS, CDR2 YYNGEE. This CDR3 is built from 16 residues. The V and J ends lost 4 bases and 4 bases, in that order; junction bases with no gene match: 9. The CDR3 protein is CASSPQGTGSYNEQFF. The CDR3 DNA is TGTGCCAGCAGCCCACAGGGGACAGGGAGTTACAATGAGCAGTTCTTC. Based on the CDR3 plus reference TRBV9 and TRBJ2-1, the full variable domain is DSGVTQTPKHLITATGQRVTLRCSPRSGDLSVYWYQQSLDQGLQFLIQYYNGEERAKGNILERFSAQQFPDLHSELNLSSLELGDSALYFCASSPQGTGSYNEQFFGPGTRLTVL.

This clonotype was counted many times. The rearrangement joins TRBV2 to TRBJ1-5; 7 positions agree with TRBD1. Germline CDR1 is SNHLY and CDR2 is FYNNEI. The CDR3 spans 14 residues. V lost 2 bases and J lost 6; bases outside the gene matches: 4. CDR3 protein: CASSETTGVQPQHF. The CDR3 DNA follows: TGTGCCAGCAGTGAAACTACAGGGGTTCAGCCCCAGCATTTT.

This clonotype was seen a handful of times. This rearrangement joins TRBV10-3 to TRBJ2-7; 9 bases align to TRBD1. The CDR3 consists of 17 residues. V lost 2 bases and J lost 3; bases outside the gene matches: 11. CDR1 and CDR2 (germline): ENHRY, SYGVKD. CDR3 loop: CAISEAGTGRAYYEQYF. In nucleotides, the CDR3 is TGTGCCATCAGTGAGGCCGGGACAGGGAGGGCGTACTACGAGCAGTACTTC.

This clonotype came up a few times. The chain is built from TRBV5-5 and TRBJ1-2; D possibly corresponds to TRBD1 (5 bases). V lost 3 bases and J 8 bases, leaving 20 bases between the germline ends. The germline gives CDR1 SGHKS, CDR2 YYEKEE (reference sequence). The CDR3 contains 15 residues. CDR3 residues: CASSSSREGAFGYTF. CDR3 nucleotides: TGTGCCAGCAGCTCCTCCAGGGAAGGAGCGTTCGGCTACACCTTC.

This clonotype appeared many times. The chain is built from TRBV5-1 and TRBJ2-3; 7 nucleotides agree with TRBD1. The V gene's germline CDR1 is SGHRS and CDR2 YFSETQ. Trimming removed 0 bases from V and 1 base from J; junction bases left unmatched: 2. The CDR3 length is 15 residues. The CDR3 loop is CASSLAGTGTDTQYF. CDR3 coding DNA: TGCGCCAGCAGCTTGGCCGGGACAGGCACAGATACGCAGTATTTT.

In this sample, this clonotype turned up a few times. The chain is built from TRBV29-1 and TRBJ2-7; possible D gene TRBD2, 6 bases. V lost 7 bases and J lost 6, with 16 bases in between. The germline CDR1 and CDR2 sequences are SQVTM and ANQGSEA. The CDR3 runs 12 residues. CDR3 protein: CSAGVGGGEQYF. CDR3 sequence (DNA): TGCAGCGCCGGGGTGGGGGGAGGCGAGCAGTACTTC.

Notes on this clonotype: Since a much larger clone is just one base distant, this may be a read error. V and J are TRBV11-2 and TRBJ2-2; D not resolved. V was shortened by 6 bases and J by 4 bases, with 12 bases between the two germline ends. From germline, CDR1 is SGHAT and CDR2 FQNNGV. This CDR3 comprises 14 residues. CDR3 loop: CASRFPWSTGELFF. The CDR3 bases are TGTGCCAGCAGATTCCCGTGGAGCACCGGGGAGCTGTTTTTT.

This clonotype has ten or more counts. The chain combines TRBV12-3 or TRBV12-4 with TRBJ1-4, with unresolved D. The CDR3 has 14 residues. V lost 6 bases and J lost 8, with 16 bases in between. The CDR3 spells CASSQGLLGEKLFF. Here the CDR3 DNA reads TGTGCCAGCAGCCAAGGGTTACTGGGCGAAAAACTGTTTTTT.

CDR3 region: CASSSPTVYNQPQHF. The CDR3 DNA reads TGTGCCAGCAGTTCCCCCACCGTTTATAATCAGCCCCAGCATTTT. V and J are TRBV28 and TRBJ1-5, with no clear D. V shed 4 bases and J shed 4 bases, with 14 bases lying between them. Looked up from germline, CDR1 is MDHEN and CDR2 is SYDVKM. The CDR3 consists of 15 residues.

This clonotype appeared many times. The J gene is TRBJ2-1, the V gene TRBV11-2, with D perhaps TRBD2 (5 bases). The CDR3 consists of 12 residues. Per germline, CDR1 SGHAT and CDR2 FQNNGV. Trimming removed 2 bases from V and 8 bases from J, with 7 bases in between. CDR3 sequence reads: CASSLLRDEQFF. In nucleotides, the CDR3 is TGTGCCAGCAGCTTATTGCGGGATGAGCAGTTCTTC.

The chain carries TRBV9 and TRBJ2-7, with D perhaps TRBD1 (7 bases). Trimming cost V 3 bases and J 6 bases, with 19 bases left between them. The V gene's germline CDR1 is SGDLS and CDR2 YYNGEE. There are 15 residues in the CDR3. In nucleotides, the CDR3 is TGTGCCAGCAGCGAGGGGGCTAGCGACGGTAGCGAGCAGTACTTC. Protein product: CASSEGASDGSEQYF.

This clonotype was picked up many times. The chain is built from TRBV20-1 and TRBJ2-5; the match to TRBD2 covers 9 bases. Germline V gene data show CDR1 as DFQATT and CDR2 as SNEGSKA (reference sequence). CDR3 size: 16 residues. The junction had 7 bases not matched to a gene; V was cut back by 0 bases and J by 2 bases. This chain's CDR3 is CSARDIGLALQETQYF. CDR3 sequence (DNA): TGCAGTGCTAGAGATATAGGACTAGCGCTGCAAGAGACCCAGTACTTC.

This clonotype was counted many times. This chain connects TRBV7-2 to TRBJ2-2; 8 nucleotides match TRBD2. This CDR3 region has 16 residues. Germline V gives CDR1 SGHTA, CDR2 FQGNSA. V gave up 1 base and J gave up 6 bases; unmatched junction bases: 7. CDR3 sequence (DNA): TGTGCCAGCAGCTTAGATCAGCGGGGGCCCTCCGGGGAGCTGTTTTTT. It encodes CASSLDQRGPSGELFF.

This clonotype was seen more than once but under ten times. The chain recombines TRBV12-3 or TRBV12-4 with TRBJ1-6; 7 positions agree with TRBD1. Losses at the gene ends were 5 bases for V and 3 bases for J; bases not matched to a gene: 7. This CDR3 is 16 amino acids long. The CDR3 loop reads CASSPDRDFYNSPLHF. Written as DNA, the CDR3 is TGTGCCAGCAGTCCCGACAGGGACTTCTATAATTCACCCCTCCACTTT.

This clonotype was picked up many times. In nucleotides, the CDR3 is TGTGCCAGCAATTCAGTCAGGGGCCCGAACACTGAAGCTTTCTTT. This encodes CASNSVRGPNTEAFF. The chain carries TRBV11-2 and TRBJ1-1, with D tentatively TRBD1 (6 bases). This CDR3 spans 15 amino acids. Trimming removed 7 bases at V and 1 base at J, with 16 bases between. Germline V gene lookup returns CDR1 SGHAT and CDR2 FQNNGV.

The chain joins TRBV12-3 or TRBV12-4 to TRBJ1-3; D gene uncertain. Trimming cost V 7 bases and J 5 bases, with 15 bases left between them. The CDR3 runs 14 residues. The CDR3 protein is CASNPDGGRNTIYF. In DNA form, the CDR3 reads TGTGCCAGCAATCCGGACGGTGGGAGAAACACCATATATTTT.

This clonotype was detected many times. The CDR3 reads CSARAGLGFEAFF. The CDR3 DNA reads TGCAGTGCTAGAGCGGGGTTGGGATTTGAAGCTTTCTTT. The V call is TRBV20-1, the J call TRBJ1-1; D unresolved. CDR3 size: 13 residues. Germline CDR1 and CDR2: DFQATT and SNEGSKA (reference sequence). V was clipped by 1 base and J by 7 bases, with 13 bases between them.

In this sample, this clonotype turned up a few times. This chain links TRBV3-1 with TRBJ2-6, with D tentatively TRBD1 (5 bases). CDR1 is LGHDT, CDR2 YNNKEL, per germline (reference sequence). The CDR3 extends over 16 amino acids. The V and J ends lost 6 bases and 1 base respectively, with 13 bases between them. For the CDR3, the DNA is TGTGCCAGCAGTAGGGGCAGGCGTTCTGGGGCCAACGTCCTGACTTTC. Its translation: CASSRGRRSGANVLTF.

This clonotype was found many times. V usage is TRBV12-3 or TRBV12-4 and J usage is TRBJ1-5, with D possibly matching TRBD1 (5 bases). V was cut by 4 bases and J by 7 bases, with 14 bases left in between. The CDR3 consists of 14 residues. The CDR3 region is CASSSGGGGQPQHF. CDR3 nucleotides: TGTGCCAGCAGTTCTGGGGGAGGAGGCCAGCCCCAGCATTTT.

This clonotype was detected ten times or more. The J gene is TRBJ2-3, the V gene TRBV5-1; TRBD2 matches 7 bases. The CDR3 has 15 residues. After removal of 7 bases from V and 3 bases from J, the junction contained 11 bases not matched to a gene. In germline, CDR1 is SGHRS, CDR2 YFSETQ. The CDR3 DNA sequence: TGCGCCAGCGGCTCCTTGGACGGGGGGACAGATACGCAGTATTTT. Translating gives CASGSLDGGTDTQYF.

This clonotype was counted between two and nine times. The chain combines TRBV2 with TRBJ1-2, with no clear D. Germline-derived CDR1 and CDR2 are SNHLY and FYNNEI. V lost 6 bases and J 3 bases, leaving 5 bases between the germline ends. The CDR3 extends over 11 amino acids. Here the CDR3 DNA reads TGTGCCAGCAGGGTTGACTATGGCTACACCTTC. Encoded protein: CASRVDYGYTF.

This clonotype was counted many times. Here the CDR3 DNA reads TGCAGTGCTAGAGGGGGCGTCGGGCAGTTCTTC. Encoded protein: CSARGGVGQFF. V and J are TRBV20-1 and TRBJ2-1; D may be TRBD1 (5 bases). CDR1 and CDR2 from the germline V gene are DFQATT and SNEGSKA (reference sequence). The CDR3 has 11 amino acids. Trimming removed 1 base at V and 12 bases at J, with 10 bases between.

This clonotype was found a few times. J is TRBJ2-4 and V is TRBV6-1; tentatively, D is TRBD2 (5 bases). V dropped 8 bases and J dropped 3 bases, with 14 bases sitting between them. The CDR3 extends over 14 amino acids. Germline loops: CDR1 MNHNS, CDR2 SASEGT. The CDR3 here is CASSGSAGKNIQYF. CDR3 DNA: TGTGCCAGCTCTGGGAGCGCAGGCAAAAACATTCAGTACTTC.

This clonotype occurred many times. The rearrangement uses TRBV20-1 and TRBJ2-7, with D possibly being TRBD1 (6 bases). This CDR3 is 12 amino acids long. Germline-derived CDR1 and CDR2 are DFQATT and SNEGSKA (reference sequence). Trimming cost V 6 bases and J 3 bases, with 12 bases left between them. The CDR3 spells CSARDIGYEQYF. The CDR3 nucleotides read TGCAGTGCCAGGGACATCGGCTACGAGCAGTACTTC.

This clonotype was seen repeatedly, ten times or more. The genes are TRBV2 and TRBJ2-2; 7 nucleotides match TRBD1. Trimming cost V 8 bases and J 7 bases; bases outside gene matches: 7. The germline V gene has CDR1 SNHLY and CDR2 FYNNEI. The CDR3 has 13 residues. CDR3 sequence (DNA): TGTGCCAGCGGGGACAGAAGGAGCGGGGAGCTGTTTTTT. Translation: CASGDRRSGELFF.

This rearrangement joins TRBV7-2 to TRBJ1-4; D gene uncertain. The CDR3 extends over 14 amino acids. Trimming cost V 2 bases and J 6 bases, with 10 bases left between them. Germline lookup yields CDR1 SGHTA and CDR2 FQGNSA. CDR3 sequence reads: CASSLPGRYEKLFF. As DNA, the CDR3 is TGTGCCAGCAGCTTACCCGGGCGTTATGAAAAACTGTTTTTT.